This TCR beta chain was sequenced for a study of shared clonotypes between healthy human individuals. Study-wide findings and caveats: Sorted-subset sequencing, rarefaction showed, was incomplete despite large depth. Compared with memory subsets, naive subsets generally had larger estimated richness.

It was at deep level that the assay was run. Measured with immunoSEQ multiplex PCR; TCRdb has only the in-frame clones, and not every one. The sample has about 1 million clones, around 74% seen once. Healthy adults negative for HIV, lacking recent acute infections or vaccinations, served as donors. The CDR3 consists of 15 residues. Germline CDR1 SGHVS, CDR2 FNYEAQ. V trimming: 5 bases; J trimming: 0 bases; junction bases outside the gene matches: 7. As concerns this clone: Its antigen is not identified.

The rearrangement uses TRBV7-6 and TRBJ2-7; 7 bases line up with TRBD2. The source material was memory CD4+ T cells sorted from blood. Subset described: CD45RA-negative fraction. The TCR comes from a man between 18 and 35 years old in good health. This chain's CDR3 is CASSPYRDYSYEQYF. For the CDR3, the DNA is TGTGCCAGCAGCCCTTACCGGGACTACTCCTACGAGCAGTACTTC.